The T cell receptor beta chain under discussion was sequenced for a study of cytomegalovirus exposure and HLA in healthy donors. Notes on the study in general: In a later analysis, several top co-occurrence clusters appeared linked to parvovirus B19, influenza, CMV and Epstein-Barr virus. Certain sequence variants were highly shared and formed a cluster, and this cluster was likely a sequencing artifact.

The V gene's germline CDR1 is SGHTA and CDR2 FQGNSA. The CDR3 spans 14 residues. Trimming took 1 base from V and 8 from J, leaving 14 bases between them. Of note for this clone: Its antigen remains unknown.

PCR amplification relied on 60 Vbeta primers (plus 13 Jbeta primers). Measured with immunoSEQ multiplex PCR; TCRdb has only the in-frame clones, and not every one. Of 170,000 or so clones in the sample, 78% were seen once. This chain links TRBV7-2 with TRBJ1-2; perhaps TRBD1 as D (5 bases). The sequenced material came from PBMCs. The receptor comes from a woman in her forties or fifties in good health and CMV-seropositive. In DNA, the CDR3 is TGTGCCAGCAGCTTAGGCTTCAGGGCTGGAGGCTACACCTTC. Its translation is CASSLGFRAGGYTF.